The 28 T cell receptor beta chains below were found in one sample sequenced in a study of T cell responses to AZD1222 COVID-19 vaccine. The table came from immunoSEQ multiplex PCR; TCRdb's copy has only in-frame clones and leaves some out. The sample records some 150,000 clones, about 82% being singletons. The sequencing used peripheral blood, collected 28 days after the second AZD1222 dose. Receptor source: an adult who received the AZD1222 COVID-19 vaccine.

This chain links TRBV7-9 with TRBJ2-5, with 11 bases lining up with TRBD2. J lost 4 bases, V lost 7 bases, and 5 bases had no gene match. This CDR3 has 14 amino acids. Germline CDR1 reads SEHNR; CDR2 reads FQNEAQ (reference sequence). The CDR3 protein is CASILLAGVETQYF. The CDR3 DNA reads TGTGCCAGCATCCTACTAGCGGGAGTAGAGACCCAGTACTTC.

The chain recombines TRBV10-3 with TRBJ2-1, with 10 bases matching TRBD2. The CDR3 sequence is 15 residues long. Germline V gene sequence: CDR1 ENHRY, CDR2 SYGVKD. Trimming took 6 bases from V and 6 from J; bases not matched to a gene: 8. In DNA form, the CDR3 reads TGTGCCATCAGCCAAAGCGGGGGGGCGAGCAATGAGCAGTTCTTC. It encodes CAISQSGGASNEQFF.

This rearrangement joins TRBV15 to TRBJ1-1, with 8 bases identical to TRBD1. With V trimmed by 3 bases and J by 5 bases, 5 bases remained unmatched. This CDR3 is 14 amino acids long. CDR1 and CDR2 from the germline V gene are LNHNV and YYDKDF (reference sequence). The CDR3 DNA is TGTGCCACCAGCAGGACAGGGGTGGTTACTGAAGCTTTCTTT. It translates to CATSRTGVVTEAFF.

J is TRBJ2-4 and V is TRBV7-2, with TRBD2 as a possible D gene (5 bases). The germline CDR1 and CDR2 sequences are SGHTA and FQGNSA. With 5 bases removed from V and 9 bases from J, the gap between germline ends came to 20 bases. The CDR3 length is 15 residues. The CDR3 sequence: CASSPRGSGWSIQYF. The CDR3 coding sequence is TGTGCCAGCAGCCCAAGAGGGTCAGGATGGAGCATTCAGTACTTC.

This chain's CDR3 is CASSQLGGHEQFF. Here the CDR3 DNA reads TGTGCCAGCAGCCAACTTGGCGGGCATGAGCAGTTCTTC. This rearrangement joins TRBV14 to TRBJ2-1; TRBD2 is a possible D gene (5 bases). CDR3 length: 13 amino acids. V was clipped by 2 bases and J by 8 bases, with 10 bases between them. The germline gives CDR1 SGHDN, CDR2 FVKESK.

The CDR3 sequence is CASSGQGGDYGYTF. The DNA for the CDR3 is TGTGCCAGCAGTGGACAGGGGGGTGACTATGGCTACACCTTC. The rearrangement uses TRBV2 and TRBJ1-2; 9 nucleotides match TRBD1. This CDR3 has 14 residues. The germline gives CDR1 SNHLY, CDR2 FYNNEI. V was pared by 4 bases and J by 3 bases, with 3 bases of the junction left unmatched.

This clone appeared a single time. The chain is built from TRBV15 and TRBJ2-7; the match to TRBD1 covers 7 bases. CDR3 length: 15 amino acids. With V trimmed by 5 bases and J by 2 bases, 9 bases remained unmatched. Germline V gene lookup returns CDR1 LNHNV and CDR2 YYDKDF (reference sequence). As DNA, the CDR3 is TGTGCCACCAGCGCCGAACAGGGGCTAGCCTACGAGCAGTACTTC. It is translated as CATSAEQGLAYEQYF.

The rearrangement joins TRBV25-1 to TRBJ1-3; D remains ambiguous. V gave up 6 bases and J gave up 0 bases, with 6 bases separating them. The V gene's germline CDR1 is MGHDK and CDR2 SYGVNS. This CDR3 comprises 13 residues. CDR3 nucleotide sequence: TGTGCCAGCAGCGTTAGCTCTGGAAACACCATATATTTT. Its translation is CASSVSSGNTIYF.

The CDR3 reads CASSHTQSNEQFF. For the CDR3, the DNA is TGTGCCAGCAGCCACACCCAGAGCAATGAGCAGTTCTTC. V and J are TRBV13 and TRBJ2-1; D gene ambiguous. CDR1 is PRHDT and CDR2 is FYEKMQ in the germline V gene (reference sequence). The CDR3 is 13 amino acids. V was cut by 5 bases and J by 6 bases, with 11 bases left in between.

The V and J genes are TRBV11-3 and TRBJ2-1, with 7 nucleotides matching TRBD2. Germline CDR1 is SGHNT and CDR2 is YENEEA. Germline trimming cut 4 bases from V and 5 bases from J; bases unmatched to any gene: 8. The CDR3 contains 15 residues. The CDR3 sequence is CASSSTPSGDNEQFF. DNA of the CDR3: TGTGCCAGCAGCTCCACCCCTAGCGGAGACAATGAGCAGTTCTTC. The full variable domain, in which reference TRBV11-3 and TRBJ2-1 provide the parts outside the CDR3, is EAGVVQSPRYKIIEKKQPVAFWCNPISGHNTLYWYLQNLGQGPELLIRYENEEAVDDSQLPKDRFSAERLKGVDSTLKIQPAELGDSAVYLCASSSTPSGDNEQFFGPGTRLTVL.

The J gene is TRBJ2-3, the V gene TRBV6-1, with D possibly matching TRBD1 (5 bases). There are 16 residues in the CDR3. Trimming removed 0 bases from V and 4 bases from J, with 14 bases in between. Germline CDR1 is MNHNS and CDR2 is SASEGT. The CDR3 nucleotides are TGTGCCAGCAGTGAAGCTCTTGCGCAGGGTTCAGATACGCAGTATTTT. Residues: CASSEALAQGSDTQYF.

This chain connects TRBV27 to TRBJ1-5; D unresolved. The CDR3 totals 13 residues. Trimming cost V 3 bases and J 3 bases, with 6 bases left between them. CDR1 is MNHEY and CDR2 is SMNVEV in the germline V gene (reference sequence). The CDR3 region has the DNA TGTGCCAGCAGTTTGTCCAACAATCAGCCCCAGCATTTT. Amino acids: CASSLSNNQPQHF.

The CDR3 DNA follows: TGTGCCAGCACCTTCTACAGGGGCACTGAAGCTTTCTTT. Residues: CASTFYRGTEAFF. V and J are TRBV12-3 or TRBV12-4 and TRBJ1-1; 7 positions match TRBD1. The CDR3 consists of 13 residues. V shed 7 bases, J shed 4 bases, and the junction held 6 bases outside the gene matches.

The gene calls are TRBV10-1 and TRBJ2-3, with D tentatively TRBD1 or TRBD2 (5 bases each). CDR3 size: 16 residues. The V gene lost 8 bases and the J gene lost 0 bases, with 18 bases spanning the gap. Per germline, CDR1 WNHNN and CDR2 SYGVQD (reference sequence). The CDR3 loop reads CASSLGAEPSTDTQYF. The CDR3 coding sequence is TGCGCCAGCTCCCTCGGGGCCGAACCTAGCACAGATACGCAGTATTTT.

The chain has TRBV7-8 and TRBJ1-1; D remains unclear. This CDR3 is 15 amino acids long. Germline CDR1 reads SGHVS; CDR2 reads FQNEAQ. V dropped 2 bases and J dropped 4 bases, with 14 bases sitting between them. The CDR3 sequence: CASSLSWGTGTEAFF. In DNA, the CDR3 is TGTGCCAGCAGCTTATCGTGGGGAACTGGCACTGAAGCTTTCTTT.

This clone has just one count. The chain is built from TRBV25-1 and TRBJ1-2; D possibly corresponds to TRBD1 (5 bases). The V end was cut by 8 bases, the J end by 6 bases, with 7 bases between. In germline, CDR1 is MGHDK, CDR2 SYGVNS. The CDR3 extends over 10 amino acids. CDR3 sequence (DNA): TGTGCCAGCTCGGGGGATGGCTACACCTTC. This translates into CASSGDGYTF.

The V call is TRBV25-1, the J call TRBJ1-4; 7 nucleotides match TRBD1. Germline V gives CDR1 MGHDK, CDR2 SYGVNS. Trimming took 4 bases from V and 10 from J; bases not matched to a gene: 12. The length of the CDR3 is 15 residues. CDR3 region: CASSGVRQAGGKLFF. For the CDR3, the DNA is TGTGCCAGCAGTGGGGTCAGGCAGGCAGGGGGAAAACTGTTTTTT.

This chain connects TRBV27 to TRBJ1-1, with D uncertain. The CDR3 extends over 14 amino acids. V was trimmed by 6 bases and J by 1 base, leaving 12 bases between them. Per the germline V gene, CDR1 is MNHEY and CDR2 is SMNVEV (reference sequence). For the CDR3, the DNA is TGTGCCAGCAGATTGCTCTCCGGGAACACTGAAGCTTTCTTT. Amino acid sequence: CASRLLSGNTEAFF.

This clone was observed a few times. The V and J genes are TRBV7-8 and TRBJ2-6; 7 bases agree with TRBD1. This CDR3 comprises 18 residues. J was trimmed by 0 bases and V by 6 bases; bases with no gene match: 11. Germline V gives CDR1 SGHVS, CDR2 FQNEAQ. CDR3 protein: CASSPESGGYSGANVLTF. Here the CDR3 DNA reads TGTGCCAGCAGTCCTGAATCAGGGGGTTACTCTGGGGCCAACGTCCTGACTTTC.

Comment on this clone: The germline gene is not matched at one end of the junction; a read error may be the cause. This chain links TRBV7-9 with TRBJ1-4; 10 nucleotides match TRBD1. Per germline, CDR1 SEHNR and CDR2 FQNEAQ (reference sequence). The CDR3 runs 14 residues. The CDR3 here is CASSLGQGNGKLFF. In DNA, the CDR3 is TGTGCCAGCAGCTTGGGACAGGGGAATGGAAAACTGTTTTTT.

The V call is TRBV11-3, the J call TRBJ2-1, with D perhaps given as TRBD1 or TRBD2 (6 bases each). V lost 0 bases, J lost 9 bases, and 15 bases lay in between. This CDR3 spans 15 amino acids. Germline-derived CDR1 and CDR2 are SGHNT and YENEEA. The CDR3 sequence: CASSLDWRVGGEQFF. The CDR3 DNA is TGTGCCAGCAGCTTAGATTGGAGGGTAGGGGGTGAGCAGTTCTTC.

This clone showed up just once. CDR3 sequence (DNA): TGTGCCAGCAGTTTGCCAGGGCGGTTTGGCTACACCTTC. Its translation: CASSLPGRFGYTF. The chain is built from TRBV12-3 or TRBV12-4 and TRBJ1-2; TRBD1 might be the D (5 bases). This CDR3 has 13 residues. V dropped 3 bases and J dropped 7 bases, with 12 bases sitting between them.

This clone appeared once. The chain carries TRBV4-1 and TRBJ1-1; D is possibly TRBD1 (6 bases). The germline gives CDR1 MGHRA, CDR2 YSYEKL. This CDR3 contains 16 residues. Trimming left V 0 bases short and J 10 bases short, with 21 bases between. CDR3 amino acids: CASSQDPRRGGFGAFF. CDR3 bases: TGCGCCAGCAGCCAAGATCCCCGGCGAGGGGGGTTTGGAGCTTTCTTT.

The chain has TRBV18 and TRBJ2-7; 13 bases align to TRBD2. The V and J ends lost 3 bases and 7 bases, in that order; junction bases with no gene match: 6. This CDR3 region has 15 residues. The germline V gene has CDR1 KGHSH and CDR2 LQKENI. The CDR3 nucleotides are TGTGCCAGCTCACCGGGACTAGCGGGATCGGGGGAGCAGTACTTC. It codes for CASSPGLAGSGEQYF. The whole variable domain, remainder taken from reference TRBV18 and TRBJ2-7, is NAGVMQNPRHLVRRRGQEARLRCSPMKGHSHVYWYRQLPEEGLKFMVYLQKENIIDESGMPKERFSAEFPKEGPSILRIQQVVRGDSAAYFCASSPGLAGSGEQYFGPGTRLTVT.

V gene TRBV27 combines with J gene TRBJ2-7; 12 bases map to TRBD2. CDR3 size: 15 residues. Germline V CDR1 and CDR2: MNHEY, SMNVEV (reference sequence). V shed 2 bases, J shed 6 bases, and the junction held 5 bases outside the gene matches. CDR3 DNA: TGTGCCAGCAGTTTAGAGACTAGCGGGAGCGGCGAGCAGTACTTC. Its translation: CASSLETSGSGEQYF.

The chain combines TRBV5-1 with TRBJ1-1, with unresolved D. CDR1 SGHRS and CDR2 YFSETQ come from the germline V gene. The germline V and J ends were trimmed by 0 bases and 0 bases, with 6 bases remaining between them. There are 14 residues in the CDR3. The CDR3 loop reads CASSLDQMNTEAFF. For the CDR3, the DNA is TGCGCCAGCAGCTTGGATCAGATGAACACTGAAGCTTTCTTT.

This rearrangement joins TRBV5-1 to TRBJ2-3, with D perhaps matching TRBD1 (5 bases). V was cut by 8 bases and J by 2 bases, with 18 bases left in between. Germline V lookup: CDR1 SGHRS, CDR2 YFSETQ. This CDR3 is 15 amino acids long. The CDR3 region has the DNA TGCGCCAGTTCCTCGACAGAGCGTTCCACAGATACGCAGTATTTT. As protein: CASSSTERSTDTQYF. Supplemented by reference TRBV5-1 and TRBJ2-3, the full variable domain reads KAGVTQTPRYLIKTRGQQVTLSCSPISGHRSVSWYQQTPGQGLQFLFEYFSETQRNKGNFPGRFSGRQFSNSRSEMNVSTLELGDSALYLCASSSTERSTDTQYFGPGTRLTVL.

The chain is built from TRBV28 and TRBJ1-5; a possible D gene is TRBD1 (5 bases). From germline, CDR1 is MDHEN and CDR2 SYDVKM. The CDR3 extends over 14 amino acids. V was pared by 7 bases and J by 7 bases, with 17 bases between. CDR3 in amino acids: CASTRDPGVQPQHF. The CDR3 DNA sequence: TGTGCCAGCACCCGGGACCCGGGCGTCCAGCCCCAGCATTTT.